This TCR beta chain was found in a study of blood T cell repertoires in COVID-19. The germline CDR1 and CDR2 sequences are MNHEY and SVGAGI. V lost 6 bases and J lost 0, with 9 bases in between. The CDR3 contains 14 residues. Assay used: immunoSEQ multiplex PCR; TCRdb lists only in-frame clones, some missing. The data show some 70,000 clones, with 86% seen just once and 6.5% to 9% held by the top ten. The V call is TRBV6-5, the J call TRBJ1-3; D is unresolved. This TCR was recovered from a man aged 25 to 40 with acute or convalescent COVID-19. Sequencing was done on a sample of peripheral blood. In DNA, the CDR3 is TGTGCCAGCAGCGGTGGTAGCTCTGGAAACACCATATATTTT. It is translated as CASSGGSSGNTIYF.